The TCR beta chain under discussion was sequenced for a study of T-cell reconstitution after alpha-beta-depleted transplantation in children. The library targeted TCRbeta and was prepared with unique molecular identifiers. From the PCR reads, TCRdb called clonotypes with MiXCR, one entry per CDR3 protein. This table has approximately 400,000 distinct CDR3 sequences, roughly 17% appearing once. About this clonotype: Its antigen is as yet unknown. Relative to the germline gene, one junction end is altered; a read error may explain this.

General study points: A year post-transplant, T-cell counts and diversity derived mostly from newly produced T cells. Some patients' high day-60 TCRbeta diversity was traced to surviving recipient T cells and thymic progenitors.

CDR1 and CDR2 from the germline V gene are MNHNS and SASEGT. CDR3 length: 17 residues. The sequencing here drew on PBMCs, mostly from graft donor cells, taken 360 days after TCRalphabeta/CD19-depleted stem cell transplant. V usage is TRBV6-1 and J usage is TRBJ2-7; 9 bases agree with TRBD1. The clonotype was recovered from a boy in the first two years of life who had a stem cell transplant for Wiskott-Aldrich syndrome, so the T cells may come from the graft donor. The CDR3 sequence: CASREGTGQVPSYEQYF. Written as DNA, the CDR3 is TGTGCCAGCAGGGAAGGGACAGGGCAAGTCCCTTCCTACGAGCAGTACTTC.